Included here is one T cell receptor beta chain sequence, with context. The antigen is not known. Naive CD8 cells comprised CD45RO-negative, CCR7-positively selected cells, excluding terminally differentiated effector memory CD45RA+ cells. The donors, healthy adults who were HIV-negative, had experienced no recent acute infections or vaccinations. Donors were Caucasian adults residing in Nashville, Tennessee, USA. The germline gives CDR1 SGHAT, CDR2 FQNNGV. The CDR3 covers 14 residues. V shed 7 bases and J 8 bases; nucleotides not matched to a gene: 8. This sample is drawn from a study of shared clonotypes between healthy human individuals. Findings and caveats of the study: Even with large depth, rarefaction showed that sorted-subset sequencing was incomplete.

The run depth of the assay was deep. The method was immunoSEQ multiplex PCR; TCRdb's version includes in-frame clones alone and lacks a portion of them. This sample carries over 750,000 clones, about 96% of them seen once, and the ten largest clones take less than 0.25%. J is TRBJ2-1 and V is TRBV11-2; 10 bases map to TRBD2. Sequencing was performed on naive CD8+ T cells sorted from blood. The receptor was derived from a man aged 30 to 45 in good health. The CDR3 coding sequence is TGTGCCAGCACTAGGGGACTAGCGTTTGATGAGCAGTTCTTC. Its protein product is CASTRGLAFDEQFF.